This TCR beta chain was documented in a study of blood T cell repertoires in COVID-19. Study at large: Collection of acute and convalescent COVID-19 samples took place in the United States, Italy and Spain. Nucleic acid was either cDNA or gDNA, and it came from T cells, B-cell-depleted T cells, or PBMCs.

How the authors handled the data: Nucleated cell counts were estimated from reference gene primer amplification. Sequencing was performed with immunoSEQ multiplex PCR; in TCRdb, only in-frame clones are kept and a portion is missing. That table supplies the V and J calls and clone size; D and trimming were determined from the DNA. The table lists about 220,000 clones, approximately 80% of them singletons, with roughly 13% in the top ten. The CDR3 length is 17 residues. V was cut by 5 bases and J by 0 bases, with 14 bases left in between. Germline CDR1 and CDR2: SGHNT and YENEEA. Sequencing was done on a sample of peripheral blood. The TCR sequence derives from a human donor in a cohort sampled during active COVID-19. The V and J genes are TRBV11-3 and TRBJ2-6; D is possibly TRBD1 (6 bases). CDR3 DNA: TGTGCCAGCAGCCCTCGACAGGACCCCTCTGGGGCCAACGTCCTGACTTTC. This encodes CASSPRQDPSGANVLTF.